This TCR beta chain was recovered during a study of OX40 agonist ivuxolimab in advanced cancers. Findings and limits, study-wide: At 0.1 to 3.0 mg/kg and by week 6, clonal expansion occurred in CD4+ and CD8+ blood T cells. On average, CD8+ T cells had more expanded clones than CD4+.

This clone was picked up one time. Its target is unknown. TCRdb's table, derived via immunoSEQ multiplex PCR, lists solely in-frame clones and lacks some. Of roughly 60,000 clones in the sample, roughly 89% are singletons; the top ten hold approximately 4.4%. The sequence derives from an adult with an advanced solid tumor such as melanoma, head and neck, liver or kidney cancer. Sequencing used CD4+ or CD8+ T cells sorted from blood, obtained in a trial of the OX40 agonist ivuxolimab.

The chain's CDR3 is CASSLSHGGSVYYEQYF. The CDR3 bases are TGTGCCAGCAGCTTAAGTCATGGGGGCAGCGTCTACTACGAGCAGTACTTC. The rearrangement joins TRBV7-8 to TRBJ2-7, with a possible D match to TRBD1 (6 bases). Germline-derived CDR1 and CDR2 are SGHVS and FQNEAQ. The V gene lost 2 bases and the J gene lost 3 bases, with 20 bases spanning the gap. The CDR3 is made up of 17 amino acids. Variable domain in full (rest from reference TRBV7-8 and TRBJ2-7): GAGVSQSPRYKVAKRGQDVALRCDPISGHVSLFWYQQALGQGPEFLTYFQNEAQLDKSGLPSDRFFAERPEGSVSTLKIQRTQQEDSAVYLCASSLSHGGSVYYEQYFGPGTRLTVT.